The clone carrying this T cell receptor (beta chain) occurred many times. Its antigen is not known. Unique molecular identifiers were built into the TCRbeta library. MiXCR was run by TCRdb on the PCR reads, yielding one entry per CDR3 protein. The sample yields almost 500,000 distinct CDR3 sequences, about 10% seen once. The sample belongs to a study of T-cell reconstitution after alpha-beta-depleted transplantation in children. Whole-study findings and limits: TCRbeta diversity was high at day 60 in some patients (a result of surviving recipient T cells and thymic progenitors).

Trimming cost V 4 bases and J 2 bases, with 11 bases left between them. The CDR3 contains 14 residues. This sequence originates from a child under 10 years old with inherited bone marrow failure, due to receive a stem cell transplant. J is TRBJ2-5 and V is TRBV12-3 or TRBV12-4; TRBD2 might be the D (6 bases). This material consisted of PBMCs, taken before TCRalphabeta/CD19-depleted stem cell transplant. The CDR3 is CASSYSGLQETQYF. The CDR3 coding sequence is TGTGCCAGCAGTTATAGCGGACTACAAGAGACCCAGTACTTC.